This T cell receptor (beta chain) was documented in a study of blood T cell repertoires in COVID-19. Study details: Sample material is recorded as cDNA or gDNA derived from T cells, B-cell-depleted T cells, or PBMCs.

This CDR3 spans 13 amino acids. J gave up 12 bases and V 3 bases, and 7 bases lay outside the gene matches. The germline V gene encodes CDR1 KGHDR and CDR2 SFDVKD. Per the original methods: Estimation of nucleated cell counts was performed using reference gene primer amplification. Assay: immunoSEQ multiplex PCR; the TCRdb copy retains only in-frame clones and omits some. V and J calls and clone size are those listed in that table; D and trimming were worked out from the DNA. Of some 340,000 clones listed, about 86% are singletons. The chain links TRBV24-1 to TRBJ2-1; the match to TRBD1 covers 7 bases. The source is a man under 40 with active or convalescent COVID-19. Sequencing was performed on peripheral blood. In nucleotides, the CDR3 is TGTGCCACCAGTGATGAGCCGGGACAGAGGCAGTTCTTC. It yields the protein CATSDEPGQRQFF.